A single T cell receptor (beta chain) is shown here with its context. This entry belongs to a study of blood T cell repertoires in COVID-19. Produced via immunoSEQ multiplex PCR; TCRdb's table is partial and in-frame only. This table holds about 310,000 clones, 80% to 90% found once. Germline trimming cut 0 bases from V and 1 base from J; bases unmatched to any gene: 11. The CDR3 is made up of 19 amino acids. The chain has TRBV23-1 and TRBJ2-3; 9 bases are shared with TRBD2. TRBV23-1 is an open reading frame, and its role is uncertain. This clonotype was obtained from a woman aged 50 to 60 who had recovered from COVID-19. Sequencing was done on a sample of peripheral blood. CDR3 in DNA: TGCGCCAGCAGTCAATCGGTAATAGCGGGGGCCCCTGGCACAGATACGCAGTATTTT. Its protein is CASSQSVIAGAPGTDTQYF.